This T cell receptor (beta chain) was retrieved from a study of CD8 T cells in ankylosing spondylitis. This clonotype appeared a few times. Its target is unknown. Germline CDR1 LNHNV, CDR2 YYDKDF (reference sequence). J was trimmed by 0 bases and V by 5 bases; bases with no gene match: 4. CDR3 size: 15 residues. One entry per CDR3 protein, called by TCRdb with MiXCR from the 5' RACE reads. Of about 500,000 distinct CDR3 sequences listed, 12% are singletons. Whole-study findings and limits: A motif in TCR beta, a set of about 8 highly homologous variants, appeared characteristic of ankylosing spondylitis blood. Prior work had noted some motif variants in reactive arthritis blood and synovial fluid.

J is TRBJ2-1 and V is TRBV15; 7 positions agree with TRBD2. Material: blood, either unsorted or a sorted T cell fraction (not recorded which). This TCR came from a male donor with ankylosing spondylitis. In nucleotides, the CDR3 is TGTGCCACCAGCTTGCGGGGGAGCTCCTACAATGAGCAGTTCTTC. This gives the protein CATSLRGSSYNEQFF.